This T cell receptor beta chain was observed in a study of T cell responses to AZD1222 COVID-19 vaccine. Findings of the study overall: A mostly white British donor set with more females was recruited, and clonal diversity was possibly underestimated. Spike-specific TCR breadth and depth both grew after two AZD1222 doses.

Concerning this clone itself: Its specificity is not known.

Losses at the gene ends were 1 base for V and 4 bases for J; bases not matched to a gene: 5. Looked up from germline, CDR1 is LGHDT and CDR2 is YNNKEL (reference sequence). The CDR3 length is 15 residues. Assay used: immunoSEQ multiplex PCR; TCRdb lists only in-frame clones, some missing. Among approximately 74,000 clones listed, roughly 87% were seen once. Investigators merged groups given second doses at roughly 4 or roughly 12 weeks. The clonotype originates from an adult who received the AZD1222 COVID-19 vaccine. Sequencing was performed on peripheral blood, taken 28 days after the second AZD1222 dose. V usage is TRBV3-1 (or the pseudogene TRBV3-2) and J usage is TRBJ2-7; 9 bases line up with TRBD2. The chain's CDR3 is CASSQGASGAYEQYF. In DNA, the CDR3 is TGTGCCAGCAGCCAAGGAGCTAGCGGGGCGTACGAGCAGTACTTC.